This T cell receptor (beta chain) was retrieved from a study of T cell responses to AZD1222 COVID-19 vaccine listed by TCRdb under 2021. For context, the study as a whole: AZD1222 recipients with second doses at about 4 weeks or about 12 weeks were pooled, because spike-specific TCR depth and breadth did not differ between schedules. A total of around 240 trial participants underwent TCR sequencing, of whom some 210 received two doses of AZD1222 and approximately 25 received two doses of the MenACWY control vaccine. Enrollment into the trials was organized by age into subgroups of 18-55, 56-69 and 70-plus years, and those subgroups contained roughly 150, 30 and 60 TCR-sequenced participants, respectively.

Sample time point, as interpreted from the label and publication: baseline before first vaccination. Vaccinee samples were obtained from the UK trials COV001 and COV002, which included a single-blind randomized controlled phase 2/3 trial of AZD1222 (ChAdOx1 nCoV-19) in healthy adults. For TCRbeta chain sequencing, PBMC samples were collected from trial participants at day 0 and at day 28 after the second dose. The V end gives up 4 bases and the J end 5 bases, leaving 5 bases in the junction not matched to a gene. Spanning cysteine to phenylalanine, the CDR3 consists of 13 amino acids. Only CDR3 DNA remains: 39 bases, in frame from the first base. From the germline V gene, CDR1 is SGHRS and CDR2 is YFSETQ. The CDR3 regions of human TCRbeta chains were analyzed by immunosequencing. The source study handled its data this way. Repertoire TCRs were checked for matches against a reference library of SARS-CoV-2-specific TCRs that had been generated using the MIRA antigen-specificity platform. Breadth meant the fraction of unique TCRs that were SARS-CoV-2-associated, whereas depth meant the fraction of total T cells that were SARS-CoV-2-associated. Using the MIRA data, each spike-specific TCR was mapped to the spike region that the TCR reacts to and placed in a CD4 or CD8 class. Log10-transformed breadth and depth values were compared by one-way ANOVA with Sidak's multiple comparisons tests. This immuneACCESS table, as held by TCRdb, lists in-frame sequences with V and J called but not all clones. Of the missing ones, under half trace to an unresolved V gene in checked studies; the others have no known cause. D and trimming were read from the DNA, whereas the V and J calls and clone size are those reported in that table. The sample yields approximately 120,000 clones; around nine tenths were counted once. The ten largest clones represent roughly 15% of the sample.

Worth noting for this clone: Its recognized antigen is unknown. Base-call qualities are not available, and no considerably larger clone is one nucleotide away. Other DNA sequences in the sample encode the same CDR3.

General study outcomes and caveats: Spike-specific TCR breadth and depth rose significantly after two AZD1222 doses compared with day 0 and with MenACWY recipients. Conclusions about previously exposed vaccinees are limited, since just five to seven AZD1222 recipients were seropositive for SARS-CoV-2 at baseline. In the small 56-69-year group, the increase in depth fell short of significance, most likely because of low power. Reportedly, almost half of the unique spike-specific TCRs recognized epitopes lying outside the regions that are mutated in the B.1.351 and B.1.1.7 variants. Because no day 14 peak-response samples were available, the repertoires could be characterized only after the peak T cell response. CD4 TCRs associated with the vaccine covered the entire spike protein, and the dominant responses were in regions 160-218 and 743-854. Participants were mostly white British, with more females than males. The authors suggested clonal diversity may have been underestimated.

The sample in question was peripheral blood, obtained on day 0 of AZD1222 vaccination. This clonotype was obtained from an adult in good health. Rearrangement joined TRBV5-1 to TRBJ1-2; 7 nucleotides in the junction match TRBD1. CDR3 reads: CASSPDRAYGYTF. The DNA is TGCGCCAGCAGCCCCGACAGGGCATATGGCTACACCTTC.